These T cell receptor beta chains were read from a single sample in a study of HIV-infected patients and healthy controls. A single record per CDR3 protein comes from TCRdb applying MiXCR to the 5' RACE reads. The repertoire holds some 25,000 distinct CDR3 sequences, with under 9% as singletons. The sample comprised blood. The receptors shown here come from an adult in good health. Both conserved end residues are part of each CDR3. A D gene is named only where the DNA matches it firmly. Clone sizes are given selectively: once, few, many, or a class where the clone is expanded.

J gene,V gene,clone size,D gene,CDR3 protein,CDR3 DNA
TRBJ1-1,TRBV7-9,many,TRBD1,CASSLAGWTGEAFF,TGTGCCAGCAGCTTAGCCGGATGGACAGGTGAAGCTTTCTTT
TRBJ2-1,TRBV19,few,TRBD2,CASSIGLAGGLNEQFF,TGTGCCAGTAGTATAGGACTAGCGGGGGGGCTAAATGAGCAGTTCTTC
TRBJ2-7,TRBV28,.,.,CASSPGPVGEQYF,TGTGCCAGCAGCCCCGGGCCGGTGGGAGAGCAGTACTTC
TRBJ2-3,TRBV10-3,many,.,CAISESSGAVDTQYF,TGTGCCATCAGTGAGTCGTCGGGGGCCGTAGATACGCAGTATTTT
TRBJ1-1,TRBV20-1,medium-sized,.,CSPNYGNTEAFF,TGCAGTCCGAACTACGGGAACACTGAAGCTTTCTTT
TRBJ1-5,TRBV6-2/TRBV6-3,.,.,CASSYQGNQPQHF,TGTGCCAGCAGTTACCAGGGCAATCAGCCCCAGCATTTT
TRBJ1-5,TRBV5-1,many,.,CASSPLGEMNQPQHF,TGCGCCAGCAGCCCGCTAGGGGAGATGAATCAGCCCCAGCATTTT
TRBJ2-1,TRBV4-2,many,TRBD2,CASSQDGQGGEQFF,TGTGCCAGCAGCCAAGATGGTCAGGGAGGGGAGCAGTTCTTC
TRBJ1-1,TRBV2,many,.,CASSEAGRQEAFF,TGTGCCAGCAGTGAAGCAGGCAGACAAGAAGCTTTCTTT
TRBJ2-4,TRBV6-2/TRBV6-3,.,.,CASSVRGNIQYF,TGTGCCAGCAGTGTTAGGGGGAACATTCAGTACTTC
TRBJ2-4,TRBV28,.,.,CASTLGRGALDIQYF,TGTGCCAGCACTCTTGGTCGGGGCGCATTGGACATTCAGTACTTC
TRBJ1-1,TRBV11-2,many,.,CASSLAIRLTNTEAFF,TGTGCCAGCAGCTTAGCTATCCGTCTTACGAACACTGAAGCTTTCTTT
TRBJ1-5,TRBV28,.,.,CASSSSGRSWGQPQHF,.
TRBJ2-3,TRBV18,many,TRBD2,CASSNLPGGRTQYF,TGTGCCAGCTCTAATCTCCCGGGGGGGAGAACGCAGTATTTT
TRBJ1-6,TRBV4-3,many,TRBD1,CASSQDSRPDRVLHF,TGCGCCAGCAGCCAAGATTCTCGGCCCGACAGGGTGCTCCACTTT
TRBJ2-5,TRBV12-3/TRBV12-4,many,.,CASSGVPYGETQYF,TGTGCCAGCAGCGGGGTCCCCTACGGGGAGACCCAGTACTTC
TRBJ2-3,TRBV6-5,few,.,CASSNTRTYPGDTQYF,TGTGCCAGCAGCAATACCCGGACATACCCGGGGGATACGCAGTATTTT
TRBJ2-5,TRBV20-1,many,.,CSATGAGIEQETQYF,TGCAGTGCAACAGGTGCCGGGATCGAGCAAGAGACCCAGTACTTC